Listed below are T cell receptor beta chains from one sample, sequenced in a study of T cell repertoires in aging, cancer and after chemotherapy. From the multiplex PCR reads, TCRdb called clonotypes with MiXCR, one entry per CDR3 protein. The data hold about 5,800 distinct CDR3 sequences, with about 20% observed a single time. Sequencing input: blood. These receptors all stem from a human donor with a blood cancer. Both conserved end residues are part of each CDR3. The order of the fields is J gene, V gene, clone size, D gene, CDR3 protein, CDR3 DNA. D genes are given only for firm matches. Not every row has a clone size; where given, it reads once, few, many or a size class.

TRBJ2-1 | TRBV5-1 | NA | NA | CASRTRDWATQEQFF | TGCGCCAGCAGGACAAGGGACTGGGCGACCCAGGAGCAGTTCTTC
TRBJ2-3 | TRBV10-3 | few | TRBD2 | CAISDRTSGRTDTQYF | TGTGCCATCAGTGACCGGACTAGCGGGAGGACAGATACGCAGTATTTT
TRBJ2-7 | TRBV21-1 | NA | NA | CARRSYEQYF | TGTGCCCGGCGCTCCTACGAGCAGTACTTC
TRBJ1-1 | TRBV4-2 | once | TRBD1 | CASNPNTRGLGEAFF | TGTGCCAGCAACCCGAATACAAGGGGGCTGGGTGAAGCTTTCTTT
TRBJ2-3 | TRBV20-1 | few | NA | CSASFQGRIDTQYF | TGCAGTGCTAGTTTTCAGGGAAGGATAGATACGCAGTATTTT
TRBJ1-2 | TRBV5-1 | few | TRBD1 | CASSLRTGGAGYTF | TGCGCCAGCAGCTTACGAACAGGGGGAGCTGGCTACACCTTC
TRBJ1-1 | TRBV5-5 | once | TRBD1 | CASSPTGVTEAFF | TGTGCCAGCAGCCCTACAGGGGTGACTGAAGCTTTCTTT
TRBJ1-5 | TRBV19 | medium-sized | NA | CASSAPFHPGSNQPQHF | TGTGCCAGTAGTGCCCCCTTTCATCCGGGGAGCAATCAGCCCCAGCATTTT
TRBJ1-4 | TRBV13 | medium-sized | TRBD1 | CASSLASGTGPFATNEKLFF | TGTGCCAGCAGCTTAGCCTCCGGGACAGGGCCCTTTGCAACTAATGAAAAACTGTTTTTT
TRBJ2-3 | TRBV12-3/TRBV12-4 | medium-sized | TRBD2 | CASRPSGRSDTQYF | TGTGCCAGCAGACCTAGCGGGAGGTCAGATACGCAGTATTTT
TRBJ2-2 | TRBV5-1 | NA | NA | CASSLQGPNTGELFF | TGCGCCAGCAGCTTACAGGGTCCGAACACCGGGGAGCTGTTTTTT
TRBJ2-3 | TRBV20-1 | few | TRBD1 | CSARDRVAASQYF | TGCAGTGCTAGGGACAGGGTTGCGGCTTCGCAGTATTTT
TRBJ1-2 | TRBV29-1 | NA | NA | CSVRGLAGRGYTF | TGCAGCGTTAGAGGACTAGCGGGGCGAGGCTACACCTTC
TRBJ2-1 | TRBV6-2/TRBV6-3 | once | TRBD2 | CASSSLAGGPGGYNEQFF | TGTGCCAGCAGCTCGCTAGCGGGAGGGCCGGGAGGTTACAATGAGCAGTTCTTC
TRBJ2-5 | TRBV6-6 | medium-sized | NA | CASTQAEFRETQYF | TGTGCCAGCACCCAGGCAGAGTTTAGGGAGACCCAGTACTTC
TRBJ2-5 | TRBV20-1 | few | TRBD1 | CSAREGQQETQYF | TGCAGTGCTAGAGAGGGACAGCAGGAGACCCAGTACTTC
TRBJ2-7 | TRBV5-1 | NA | TRBD1 | CAEGRGQGLWYSYEQYF | TGTGCCGAAGGCCGGGGACAGGGGTTGTGGTACTCCTACGAGCAGTACTTC
TRBJ1-5 | TRBV20-1 | few | TRBD1 | CSARVVGQGGPGPQHF | TGCAGTGCTAGAGTAGTGGGACAGGGTGGCCCAGGGCCCCAGCATTTT
TRBJ1-5 | TRBV6-2/TRBV6-3 | NA | NA | CASSPGRKGNQPQHF | TGTGCCAGCAGTCCAGGGAGGAAGGGCAATCAGCCCCAGCATTTT
TRBJ1-6 | TRBV6-5 | medium-sized | NA | CASSNALNSPLHF | TGTGCCAGCAGTAACGCACTCAATTCACCCCTCCACTTT
TRBJ2-1 | TRBV28 | NA | NA | CASTPGGFSALSYNEQFF | TGTGCCAGCACCCCTGGGGGGTTTAGCGCCCTGTCCTACAATGAGCAGTTCTTC
TRBJ1-5 | TRBV10-3 | NA | NA | CAISAVWNQPQHF | TGTGCCATCTCCGCGGTTTGGAACCAGCCCCAGCATTTT
TRBJ1-1 | TRBV11-3 | NA | TRBD1 | CASSLVGRGRTTEAFF | TGTGCCAGCAGCTTAGTCGGTAGGGGGCGGACCACTGAAGCTTTCTTT
TRBJ2-1 | TRBV5-1 | NA | NA | CASSFKDAGPVYNKQFF | TGCGCCAGCAGCTTTAAGGATGCGGGACCCGTCTACAATAAGCAATTCTTC
TRBJ2-3 | TRBV7-3 | NA | NA | CASSLTGSDTQYF | TGTGCCAGCAGCTTAACAGGGTCAGATACGCAGTATTTT
TRBJ2-3 | TRBV20-1 | NA | TRBD2 | CSASFQGGIDTQYF | TGCAGTGCTAGTTTTCAGGGAGGGATAGATACGCAGTATTTT
TRBJ1-5 | TRBV27 | few | NA | CASSRDGYNNQPQHF | TGTGCCAGCAGCCGGGACGGATACAACAATCAGCCCCAGCATTTT
TRBJ2-2 | TRBV10-1 | few | TRBD1 | CASRAGTGESGELFF | TGCGCCAGCAGGGCCGGGACAGGGGAGTCCGGGGAGCTGTTTTTT
TRBJ2-2 | TRBV6-5 | medium-sized | NA | CASSSGQQNTGGELFF | TGTGCCAGCAGTTCCGGACAGCAGAACACAGGAGGGGAGCTGTTTTTT
TRBJ1-4 | TRBV5-4 | medium-sized | NA | CASSRGGATNEKLFF | TGTGCCAGCAGCCGGGGGGGTGCAACTAATGAAAAACTGTTTTTT
TRBJ1-2 | TRBV6-1 | NA | TRBD1 | CASSGAAGGHYGYTF | TGTGCCAGCAGTGGTGCGGCAGGGGGCCACTATGGCTACACCTTC
TRBJ2-3 | TRBV24-1 | medium-sized | TRBD2 | CATSDTLARTDTQYF | TGTGCCACCAGTGACACACTAGCGCGCACAGATACGCAGTATTTT
TRBJ2-1 | TRBV27 | medium-sized | NA | CASRRLGAGDDEQFF | TGTGCCAGCAGAAGACTGGGGGCGGGAGATGATGAGCAGTTCTTC
TRBJ2-7 | TRBV7-9 | NA | TRBD2 | CASSLRTSGRSSYEQYF | TGTGCCAGCAGCTTACGGACTAGCGGGAGGAGCTCCTACGAGCAGTACTTC
TRBJ1-5 | TRBV30 | NA | NA | CAWSRWGGQPQHF | TGTGCCTGGAGTAGATGGGGGGGCCAGCCCCAGCATTTT
TRBJ2-5 | TRBV24-1 | NA | TRBD2 | CATSGLAGAETQYF | TGTGCCACCAGCGGACTAGCGGGAGCGGAGACCCAGTACTTC
TRBJ1-5 | TRBV28 | once | TRBD1 | CASSQGGDGQPQHF | TGTGCCAGCAGCCAGGGGGGGGATGGTCAGCCCCAGCATTTT
TRBJ1-4 | TRBV29-1 | medium-sized | NA | CSARANENLFF | TGCAGCGCTAGGGCTAATGAAAACCTGTTTTTT
TRBJ2-2 | TRBV5-1 | NA | NA | CASSLLLGGNTGELFF | TGCGCCAGCAGCTTGCTTTTAGGGGGGAACACCGGGGAGCTGTTTTTT
TRBJ2-5 | TRBV20-1 | NA | TRBD1 | CSARIGTGRETQYF | TGCAGTGCTAGGATCGGGACAGGGAGAGAGACCCAGTACTTC
TRBJ2-3 | TRBV5-1 | NA | NA | CASSPRRLAGDTQYF | TGCGCCAGCAGCCCACGTCGGTTGGCGGGGGATACGCAGTATTTT
TRBJ1-5 | TRBV7-2 | NA | TRBD1 | CASSPQGDQPQHF | TGTGCCAGCAGCCCACAGGGGGATCAGCCCCAGCATTTT
TRBJ1-1 | TRBV19 | few | NA | CASSMARLTMNTEAFF | TGTGCCAGTAGTATGGCCCGTCTAACCATGAACACTGAAGCTTTCTTT
TRBJ1-1 | TRBV27 | NA | NA | CASSIGPRGTEGFF | TGTGCCAGCAGTATTGGCCCCAGGGGCACTGAAGGTTTCTTT
TRBJ1-5 | TRBV7-2 | NA | NA | CASNLGGYSNQPQHF | TGTGCCAGCAACCTCGGCGGATATAGCAATCAGCCCCAGCATTTT
TRBJ1-2 | TRBV27 | NA | TRBD1 | CASSGTGASYGYTF | TGTGCCAGCTCCGGGACAGGGGCTTCCTATGGCTACACCTTC
TRBJ2-2 | TRBV5-1 | few | TRBD2 | CASSPRTSGSDTGELFF | TGCGCCAGCAGCCCCCGGACTAGCGGGAGTGACACCGGGGAGCTGTTTTTT
TRBJ2-5 | TRBV20-1 | NA | TRBD1 | CSARDRGETQYF | TGCAGTGCTAGGGACAGGGGAGAGACCCAGTACTTC
TRBJ1-1 | TRBV20-1 | NA | TRBD1 | CSASGGTGWTTEAFF | TGCAGTGCTAGCGGCGGGACAGGGTGGACCACTGAAGCTTTCTTT
TRBJ2-7 | TRBV11-2 | once | NA | CASSLRRVGLGSYEQYF | TGTGCCAGCAGCTTGCGCAGGGTTGGTCTGGGCTCCTACGAGCAGTACTTC
TRBJ1-4 | TRBV12-3/TRBV12-4 | NA | NA | CASSFQGGEKLFF | TGTGCCAGCAGTTTTCAGGGAGGGGAAAAACTGTTTTTT
TRBJ1-2 | TRBV12-3/TRBV12-4 | few | NA | CASSFGIPPQVYGYTF | TGTGCCAGCAGTTTCGGAATCCCTCCGCAGGTCTATGGCTACACCTTC